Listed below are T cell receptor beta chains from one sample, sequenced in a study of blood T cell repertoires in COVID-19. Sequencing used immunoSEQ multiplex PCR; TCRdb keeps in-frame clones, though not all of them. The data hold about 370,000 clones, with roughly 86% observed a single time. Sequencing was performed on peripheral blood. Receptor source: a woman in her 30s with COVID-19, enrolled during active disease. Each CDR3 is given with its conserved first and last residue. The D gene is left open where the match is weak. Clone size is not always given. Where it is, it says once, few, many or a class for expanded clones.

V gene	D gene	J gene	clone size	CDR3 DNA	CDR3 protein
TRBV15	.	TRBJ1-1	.	TGTGCCACCAGCAGAGATGGGGGGTTGGACACTGAAGCTTTCTTT	CATSRDGGLDTEAFF
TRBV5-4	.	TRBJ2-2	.	TGTGCCAGCAGCCGAGCGGTTGGCCTGACGAACACCGGGGAGCTGTTTTTT	CASSRAVGLTNTGELFF
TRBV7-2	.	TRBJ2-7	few	TGTGCCAGCAGCTTACAGCTAGCCTCCTACGAGCAGTACTTC	CASSLQLASYEQYF
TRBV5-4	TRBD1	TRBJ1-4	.	TGTGCCAGCAGGCCAATCCGGACAGGGGCCGAAAAACTGTTTTTT	CASRPIRTGAEKLFF
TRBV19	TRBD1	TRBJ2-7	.	TGTGCCAGTAGTCATGACAGGGGGTACGAGCAGTACTTC	CASSHDRGYEQYF
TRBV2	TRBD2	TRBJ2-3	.	TGTGCCAGGGGACTACGCACAGATACGCAGTATTTT	CARGLRTDTQYF
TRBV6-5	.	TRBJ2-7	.	TGTGCCAGCAGTTTTGGAGGGGCCTACGAGCAGTACTTC	CASSFGGAYEQYF
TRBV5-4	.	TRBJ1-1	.	TGTGCCAGCAGCCTCTCAGGGGCGGCGGACACTGAAGCTTTCTTT	CASSLSGAADTEAFF
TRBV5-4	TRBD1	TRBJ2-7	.	TGTGCCAGCAGCCCTCCGGACAGGAGATACGAGCAGTACTTC	CASSPPDRRYEQYF
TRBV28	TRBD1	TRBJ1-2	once	TGTGCCAGCAGTTCGGGACAGCCATGGGATGGCTACACCTTC	CASSSGQPWDGYTF
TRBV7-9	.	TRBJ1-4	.	TGTGCCAGCAGCTTCAGAACAGTAGAGGAAAAACTGTTTTTT	CASSFRTVEEKLFF
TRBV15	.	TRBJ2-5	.	TGTGCCACCAGCAGAGATCGAGAGACCCAGTACTTC	CATSRDRETQYF
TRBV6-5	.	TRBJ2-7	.	TGTGCCAGCAGTTACCCTCCGGGGTACGAGCAGTACTTC	CASSYPPGYEQYF
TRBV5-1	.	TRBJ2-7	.	TGCGCCAGCAGCGAGGGAGTCTCCTACGAGCAGTACTTC	CASSEGVSYEQYF
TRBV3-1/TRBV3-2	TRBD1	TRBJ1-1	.	TGTGCCAGCAGCCAATCCGGGACAGCCAACACTGAAGCTTTCTTT	CASSQSGTANTEAFF
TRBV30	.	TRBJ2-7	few	TGTGCAGTGGAGGGGGCTGTTTACTACGAGCAGTACTTC	CAVEGAVYYEQYF
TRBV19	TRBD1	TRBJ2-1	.	TGTGCCAGTAACTCGGACAGGGATAGGTACAATGAGCAGTTCTTC	CASNSDRDRYNEQFF
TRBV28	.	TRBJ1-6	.	TGTGCCAGCAGTTTCGTAGACAGGACAAATTCACCCCTCCACTTT	CASSFVDRTNSPLHF
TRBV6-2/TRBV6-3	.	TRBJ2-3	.	TGTGCCAGCAGTTACTCCCAGGTCACAGATACGCAGTATTTT	CASSYSQVTDTQYF
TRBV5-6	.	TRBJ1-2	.	TGTGCCAGCAGCTCGGAAGTCAGGGAAAGTGGCTACACCTTC	CASSSEVRESGYTF
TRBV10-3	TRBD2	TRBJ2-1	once	TGTGCCATCAGTGACCCCCCGACTAGCCGAAATGAGCAGTTCTTC	CAISDPPTSRNEQFF
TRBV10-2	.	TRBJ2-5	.	TGCGCCAGCAAATGGGGGCTCAGGGAGACCCAGTACTTC	CASKWGLRETQYF
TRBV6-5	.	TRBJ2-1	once	TGTGCCAGCAGAGCCCAGGTCAAGGAGCAGTTCTTC	CASRAQVKEQFF
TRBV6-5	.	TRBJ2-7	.	TGTGCCAGCTCGAGGATAGCCGGAGACCACGAGCAGTACTTC	CASSRIAGDHEQYF